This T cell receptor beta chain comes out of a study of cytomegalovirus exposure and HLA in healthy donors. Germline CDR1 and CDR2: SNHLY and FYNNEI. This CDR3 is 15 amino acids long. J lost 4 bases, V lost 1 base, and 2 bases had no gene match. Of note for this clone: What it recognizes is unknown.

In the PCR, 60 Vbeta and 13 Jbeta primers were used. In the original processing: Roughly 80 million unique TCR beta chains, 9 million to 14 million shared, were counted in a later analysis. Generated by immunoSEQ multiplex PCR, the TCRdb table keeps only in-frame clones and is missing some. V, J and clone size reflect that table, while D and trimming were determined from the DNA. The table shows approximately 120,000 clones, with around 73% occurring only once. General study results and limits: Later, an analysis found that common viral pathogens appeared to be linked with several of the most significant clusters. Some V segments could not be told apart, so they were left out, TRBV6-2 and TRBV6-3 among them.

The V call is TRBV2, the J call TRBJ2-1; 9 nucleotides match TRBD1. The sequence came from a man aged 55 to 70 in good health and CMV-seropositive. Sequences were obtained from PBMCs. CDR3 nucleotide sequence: TGTGCCAGCAGTGAAGGGACAGGGGTATACAATGAGCAGTTCTTC. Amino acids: CASSEGTGVYNEQFF.